The 3 T cell receptor beta chains reported below all come from one sample, sequenced in a study of cytomegalovirus exposure and HLA in healthy donors. Profiling relied on immunoSEQ multiplex PCR, and the TCRdb table lists in-frame clones only, not all of them. The sample yields 120,000 or so clones, around 85% seen once. The sample was PBMCs. These receptors were taken from a man aged 18 to 30 in good health and CMV-seropositive.

The chain recombines TRBV10-3 with TRBJ2-7; 13 bases fit TRBD2. This CDR3 is 15 amino acids long. Germline V lookup: CDR1 ENHRY, CDR2 SYGVKD. V shed 8 bases and J 5 bases; nucleotides not matched to a gene: 9. The CDR3 protein is CAIGELAGGPDEQYF. The DNA of the CDR3 is TGTGCCATCGGGGAACTAGCGGGGGGGCCGGACGAGCAGTACTTC.

The chain is built from TRBV19 and TRBJ2-7; 7 nucleotides line up with TRBD2. The trim removed 6 bases at V and 1 base at J, leaving 9 bases unmatched. Per the germline V gene, CDR1 is LNHDA and CDR2 is SQIVND (reference sequence). This CDR3 region has 15 residues. The CDR3 region has the DNA TGTGCCAGTAGGGGATGGGGGGGGACTTCCTACGAGCAGTACTTC. It specifies CASRGWGGTSYEQYF.

V usage is TRBV4-3 and J usage is TRBJ2-1; D call uncertain. Germline assignment: CDR1 LGHNA and CDR2 YSLEER. V was pared by 4 bases and J by 8 bases, with 12 bases between. The CDR3 has 13 residues. The CDR3 DNA sequence: TGCGCCAGCAGCCCCCCCTCCAGGTATGAGCAGTTCTTC. This gives the protein CASSPPSRYEQFF.